Listed here are 30 T cell receptor beta chains from one sample, sequenced in a study of T cell responses to AZD1222 COVID-19 vaccine. TCRdb's copy holds only in-frame clones and misses some; the assay was immunoSEQ multiplex PCR. The sample comprises 100,000 to 150,000 clones, about 87% of which are singletons, and roughly a tenth rests with the top ten. The source was peripheral blood, collected on day 0 of AZD1222 vaccination. The receptors shown here come from an adult in good health.

This chain connects TRBV5-1 to TRBJ2-7; D may be TRBD1 (6 bases). CDR1 is SGHRS, CDR2 YFSETQ, per germline. This CDR3 is 15 amino acids long. V dropped 1 base and J dropped 1 base, with 12 bases sitting between them. The CDR3 region is CASSLTPGQSYEQYF. The CDR3 DNA is TGCGCCAGCAGCTTGACGCCGGGACAATCCTACGAGCAGTACTTC.

This clone appeared a single time. The chain couples TRBV6-2 or TRBV6-3 to TRBJ2-7; TRBD1 matches at 9 bases. The germline V gene encodes CDR1 MNHEY and CDR2 SVGEGT. The V gene end was trimmed by 0 bases and the J gene end by 4 bases; junction bases not matched to a gene: 10. This CDR3 is built from 17 residues. CDR3 residues: CASSYSSSGQGKYEQYF. The DNA of the CDR3 is TGTGCCAGCAGTTACTCCTCAAGTGGACAGGGGAAATACGAGCAGTACTTC.

The chain links TRBV7-3 to TRBJ2-1, with 12 bases lining up with TRBD2. V shed 5 bases, J shed 4 bases, and the junction held 6 bases outside the gene matches. Germline CDR1 reads SGHTA; CDR2 reads FQGTGA. The CDR3 is 16 amino acids. CDR3 coding DNA: TGTGCCAGCAGCCCCCGAGGGACTAGCGGGTACAATGAGCAGTTCTTC. Its protein product is CASSPRGTSGYNEQFF. The full variable domain, its missing parts supplied by reference TRBV7-3 and TRBJ2-1, is GAGVSQTPSNKVTEKGKYVELRCDPISGHTALYWYRQSLGQGPEFLIYFQGTGAADDSGLPNDRFFAVRPEGSVSTLKIQRTERGDSAVYLCASSPRGTSGYNEQFFGPGTRLTVL.

The V gene is TRBV5-1, the J gene TRBJ2-2; D remains ambiguous. The germline V gene encodes CDR1 SGHRS and CDR2 YFSETQ. The CDR3 contains 14 residues. V was shortened by 4 bases and J by 1 base, with 8 bases between the two germline ends. The CDR3 reads CASSPNLNTGELFF. The CDR3 DNA is TGCGCCAGCAGCCCCAACTTGAACACCGGGGAGCTGTTTTTT.

The chain joins TRBV29-1 to TRBJ2-7, with TRBD1 as a possible D gene (6 bases). The germline V gene encodes CDR1 SQVTM and CDR2 ANQGSEA. V was clipped by 7 bases and J by 0 bases, with 16 bases between them. This CDR3 has 14 amino acids. The CDR3 region is CSATKGVGSYEQYF. For the CDR3, the DNA is TGCAGCGCGACCAAGGGGGTTGGCTCCTACGAGCAGTACTTC.

The chain couples TRBV18 to TRBJ2-7, with D possibly called TRBD1 or TRBD2 (5 bases each). The CDR3 contains 15 residues. CDR1 and CDR2 from the germline V gene are KGHSH and LQKENI. The ends were cut back, 6 bases at V and 4 bases at J, with 19 bases in the middle. The CDR3 DNA reads TGTGCCAGCTCGGGGGACGGGGTACCTTCGTACGAGCAGTACTTC. It translates to CASSGDGVPSYEQYF.

V usage is TRBV2 and J usage is TRBJ1-2; 8 bases fit TRBD1. Germline V gene lookup returns CDR1 SNHLY and CDR2 FYNNEI. The CDR3 sequence is 14 residues long. After removal of 2 bases from V and 7 bases from J, the junction contained 6 bases not matched to a gene. In DNA, the CDR3 is TGTGCCAGCAGTGAATCGGGCAGGGGGCTTGGCTACACCTTC. Translated: CASSESGRGLGYTF.

This chain connects TRBV28 to TRBJ2-7; TRBD2 is a possible D gene (7 bases). Per germline, CDR1 MDHEN and CDR2 SYDVKM. V was shortened by 7 bases and J by 2 bases, with 21 bases between the two germline ends. The CDR3 has 16 amino acids. The CDR3 nucleotides read TGTGCCAGCATCCCGCCGGGGGCTAGCGGAGCCTACGAGCAGTACTTC. Its protein is CASIPPGASGAYEQYF.

This sequence joins TRBV5-4 and TRBJ2-5; 12 nucleotides align to TRBD2. Germline CDR1 is SGHNT and CDR2 is YYREEE (reference sequence). This CDR3 spans 16 amino acids. Losses at the gene ends were 0 bases for V and 5 bases for J; bases not matched to a gene: 5. The CDR3 DNA reads as TGTGCCAGCAGCTTGGAGGGACTAGCGGGTGGGGAGACCCAGTACTTC. It specifies CASSLEGLAGGETQYF.

The gene calls are TRBV7-8 and TRBJ1-3, with D unclear. V lost 4 bases, J lost 3 bases, and 16 bases lay in between. From germline, CDR1 is SGHVS and CDR2 FQNEAQ. This CDR3 is built from 16 residues. The CDR3 spells CASSSSKARGGNTIYF. The CDR3 DNA reads as TGTGCCAGCAGCTCAAGTAAGGCCCGTGGTGGAAACACCATATATTTT.

This rearrangement joins TRBV12-5 to TRBJ1-2; no reliable D call. This CDR3 is 16 amino acids long. V shed 1 base and J shed 0 bases, with 12 bases lying between them. Germline values: CDR1 LGHNT, CDR2 FRNRAP. CDR3: CASGLDREGPNYGYTF. CDR3 DNA sequence: TGTGCTAGTGGTTTGGACCGGGAGGGTCCTAACTATGGCTACACCTTC. Full variable domain (missing parts from reference TRBV12-5 and TRBJ1-2): DARVTQTPRHKVTEMGQEVTMRCQPILGHNTVFWYRQTMMQGLELLAYFRNRAPLDDSGMPKDRFSAEMPDATLATLKIQPSEPRDSAVYFCASGLDREGPNYGYTFGSGTRLTVV.

The chain uses TRBV21-1 and TRBJ2-3; TRBD1, as called in the table, went unchecked against the DNA. TRBV21-1 is marked as a pseudogene. The CDR3 is 13 residues long. The DNA for the CDR3 is TGTGCCGGACAGGGATTTGGCACAGATACGCAGTATTTT. Its protein product is CAGQGFGTDTQYF.

The chain links TRBV2 to TRBJ2-7; D call uncertain. Germline V gives CDR1 SNHLY, CDR2 FYNNEI. The CDR3 contains 13 residues. The germline V and J ends were trimmed by 4 bases and 2 bases, with 9 bases remaining between them. This CDR3 is CASSVGPTYEQYF. The CDR3 DNA is TGTGCCAGCAGTGTAGGGCCCACCTACGAGCAGTACTTC.

The chain couples TRBV6-2 or TRBV6-3 to TRBJ1-1, with 12 nucleotides matching TRBD1. The CDR3 has 19 residues. In germline, CDR1 is MNHEY, CDR2 SVGEGT. V shed 5 bases, J shed 2 bases, and the junction held 15 bases outside the gene matches. CDR3 coding DNA: TGTGCCAGCAGTCATCCTCCGGGACAGGGGGCGTTTTTAAACACTGAAGCTTTCTTT. Translating gives CASSHPPGQGAFLNTEAFF.

V usage is TRBV6-4 and J usage is TRBJ1-1; D remains unclear. Germline V CDR1 and CDR2: MRHNA, SNTAGT. The CDR3 is 13 amino acids. V was shortened by 6 bases and J by 4 bases, with 12 bases between the two germline ends. The CDR3 loop is CASSRNYGTEAFF. As DNA, the CDR3 is TGTGCCAGCAGCCGGAACTACGGCACTGAAGCTTTCTTT.

This chain connects TRBV6-2 or TRBV6-3 to TRBJ2-3; TRBD2 agrees at 9 bases. V was clipped by 5 bases and J by 2 bases; unmatched bases: 11. Germline CDR1 reads MNHEY; CDR2 reads SVGEGT. The CDR3 loop spans 17 amino acids. CDR3 in DNA: TGTGCCAGCAGTACACCCCGGACTAGCGTGAACACAGATACGCAGTATTTT. This codes for CASSTPRTSVNTDTQYF.

Points on this clone: Germline is not matched at one junction end, which may reflect a read error. The chain joins TRBV7-7 to TRBJ2-2, with D possibly TRBD2 on 5 matching bases. The CDR3 length is 16 residues. The V gene's germline CDR1 is SSHAT and CDR2 FNYEAQ (reference sequence). The CDR3 is CASSLGLAVNTGELFF. DNA of the CDR3: TGTGCTAGCAGCTTAGGTCTAGCCGTAAACACCGGGGAGCTGTTTTTT.

Only one count was recorded for this clone. V gene TRBV15 combines with J gene TRBJ1-5; D not resolved. V was shortened by 0 bases and J by 6 bases, with 12 bases between the two germline ends. The CDR3 has 15 amino acids. Germline loops: CDR1 LNHNV, CDR2 YYDKDF (reference sequence). The chain's CDR3 is CATSRDGEGVQPQHF. The DNA for the CDR3 is TGTGCCACCAGCAGAGATGGGGAGGGAGTTCAGCCCCAGCATTTT. The full variable domain, in which reference TRBV15 and TRBJ1-5 provide the parts outside the CDR3, is DAMVIQNPRYQVTQFGKPVTLSCSQTLNHNVMYWYQQKSSQAPKLLFHYYDKDFNNEADTPDNFQSRRPNTSFCFLDIRSPGLGDTAMYLCATSRDGEGVQPQHFGDGTRLSIL.

The V and J genes are TRBV5-1 and TRBJ2-2, with D perhaps matching TRBD2 (5 bases). V gave up 3 bases and J gave up 3 bases, with 9 bases separating them. The CDR3 consists of 14 residues. Germline V gene sequence: CDR1 SGHRS, CDR2 YFSETQ. In DNA, the CDR3 is TGCGCCAGCAGCTATGCGAGGGACACCGGGGAGCTGTTTTTT. This encodes CASSYARDTGELFF.

CDR3 amino acids: CAWSVLGGGNEKLFF. The CDR3 coding sequence is TGTGCCTGGAGTGTACTCGGGGGCGGTAATGAAAAACTGTTTTTT. This chain joins TRBV30 and TRBJ1-4; a weak D match, TRBD1 (6 bases). The V end was cut by 0 bases, the J end by 4 bases, with 12 bases between. This CDR3 is built from 15 residues. Germline lookup yields CDR1 GTSNPN and CDR2 SVGIG (reference sequence).

This rearrangement joins TRBV30 to TRBJ1-1; no reliable D call. The CDR3 has 12 amino acids. The germline gives CDR1 GTSNPN, CDR2 SVGIG (reference sequence). Deletions cut 3 bases from V and 7 bases from J, with 12 bases between. CDR3 sequence reads: CAWSSQSREAFF. In DNA, the CDR3 is TGTGCCTGGAGCTCTCAAAGCCGTGAAGCTTTCTTT.

The V call is TRBV11-3, the J call TRBJ2-1; 10 bases fit TRBD2. This CDR3 is 15 amino acids long. Germline CDR1 reads SGHNT; CDR2 reads YENEEA. The ends lost 0 bases at V and 7 bases at J; junction bases unmatched: 3. The CDR3 coding sequence is TGTGCCAGCAGCTTAGAGGGACTAGCGACGAATGAGCAGTTCTTC. Translated, it gives CASSLEGLATNEQFF. The full variable domain, its missing parts supplied by reference TRBV11-3 and TRBJ2-1, is EAGVVQSPRYKIIEKKQPVAFWCNPISGHNTLYWYLQNLGQGPELLIRYENEEAVDDSQLPKDRFSAERLKGVDSTLKIQPAELGDSAVYLCASSLEGLATNEQFFGPGTRLTVL.

V is TRBV3-1 (or the pseudogene TRBV3-2) and J is TRBJ1-6; TRBD1 matches 7 bases. From germline, CDR1 is LGHDT and CDR2 YNNKEL (reference sequence). The CDR3 is made up of 16 amino acids. After removal of 0 bases from V and 8 bases from J, the junction contained 7 bases not matched to a gene. This CDR3 is CASSQDRTGYHSPLHF. For the CDR3, the DNA is TGTGCCAGCAGCCAAGATAGGACAGGCTACCATTCACCCCTCCACTTT.

The V and J genes are TRBV18 and TRBJ2-7; 7 bases are a match to TRBD1. CDR3 size: 12 residues. V lost 6 bases to trimming and J lost 7 bases; unmatched junction nucleotides: 6. Per germline, CDR1 KGHSH and CDR2 LQKENI. This chain's CDR3 is CASSPTGNEQYF. CDR3 in DNA: TGTGCCAGCTCCCCGACAGGGAATGAGCAGTACTTC.

This rearrangement joins TRBV10-3 to TRBJ2-1; perhaps TRBD1 as D (6 bases). CDR3 size: 15 residues. V was trimmed by 0 bases and J by 5 bases, leaving 11 bases between them. Germline CDR1 ENHRY, CDR2 SYGVKD. For the CDR3, the DNA is TGTGCCATCAGTGAGTCAGGACAGCCCCACAATGAGCAGTTCTTC. Amino acids: CAISESGQPHNEQFF.

The chain recombines TRBV5-6 with TRBJ1-5; possible D gene TRBD1, 5 bases. Germline CDR1 and CDR2: SGHDT and YYEEEE. CDR3 length: 14 residues. V was shortened by 0 bases and J by 6 bases, with 10 bases between the two germline ends. The CDR3 nucleotides read TGTGCCAGCAGCTTGGGAGCCGGGGGTCAGCCCCAGCATTTT. Protein sequence: CASSLGAGGQPQHF.

On this clone itself: One junction end does not reproduce the germline sequence, and a read error may be involved. CDR3 sequence: CASRMGQPYTEQFF. The CDR3 bases are TGTGCCAGCAGGATGGGGCAGCCGTACACTGAGCAGTTCTTC. V usage is TRBV6-5 and J usage is TRBJ2-1, with a weak D call TRBD1 (5 bases). Germline CDR1 is MNHEY and CDR2 is SVGAGI. This CDR3 spans 14 amino acids.

In this sample, this clone turned up once. This chain connects TRBV28 to TRBJ2-7; 12 bases line up with TRBD2. CDR1 MDHEN and CDR2 SYDVKM come from the germline V gene. Trimming cost V 5 bases and J 1 base; bases outside gene matches: 15. The CDR3 length is 19 residues. This CDR3 is CASSLAAVLAGGNSYEQYF. The CDR3, as DNA: TGTGCCAGCAGTCTCGCCGCAGTACTAGCGGGAGGAAATTCCTACGAGCAGTACTTC.

The chain carries TRBV21-1 and TRBJ2-1; the listed D gene, TRBD2, was not tested against the DNA. TRBV21-1 is a pseudogene segment. CDR3 length: 16 residues. The CDR3 DNA is TGTGCCAGCAGCAAAGAGAAGCGGAGCTCCTACAATGAGCAGTTCTTC. It yields the protein CASSKEKRSSYNEQFF.

V usage is TRBV19 and J usage is TRBJ2-7; 7 bases are a match to TRBD1. J gave up 5 bases and V 5 bases, and 9 bases lay outside the gene matches. The CDR3 sequence is 14 residues long. CDR1 and CDR2 (germline): LNHDA, SQIVND (reference sequence). Here the CDR3 DNA reads TGTGCCAGTAGTCTTCGACAGGGATTCGACGAGCAGTACTTC. Its translation: CASSLRQGFDEQYF. The full variable domain, rest sourced from reference TRBV19 and TRBJ2-7, is DGGITQSPKYLFRKEGQNVTLSCEQNLNHDAMYWYRQDPGQGLRLIYYSQIVNDFQKGDIAEGYSVSREKKESFPLTVTSAQKNPTAFYLCASSLRQGFDEQYFGPGTRLTVT.